The following is a TCR beta chain sequence with its context. The sample is drawn from a study of cytomegalovirus exposure and HLA in healthy donors. The primer mix had 60 Vbeta and 13 Jbeta primers. The assay was immunoSEQ multiplex PCR, and TCRdb's table has in-frame clones only and misses some. This sample has approximately 110,000 clones, with 60% to 75% found just once. V shed 4 bases, J shed 7 bases, and the junction held 9 bases outside the gene matches. The CDR3 is 15 residues long. Germline V gene data show CDR1 as MNHEY and CDR2 as SVGAGI. This chain connects TRBV6-5 to TRBJ2-1, with 8 bases aligning to TRBD2. Input material: PBMCs. The TCR sequence derives from a woman aged 50 to 60 in good health and CMV-seropositive. CDR3 DNA: TGTGCCAGCAGTTCCTGGACTAGCCTGAGAAATGAGCAGTTCTTC. It translates to CASSSWTSLRNEQFF.